This T cell receptor (beta chain) was sequenced during a study of CD4+ T cells in melanoma. Libraries were prepared by immunoSEQ multiplex PCR; TCRdb keeps only in-frame clonotypes and omits some of them. The table shows fewer than 15,000 clones, with around three quarters occurring only once. This CDR3 is built from 13 residues. CDR1 and CDR2 from the germline V gene are SNHLY and FYNNEI. V shed 3 bases and J shed 0 bases, with 3 bases lying between them. The genes are TRBV2 and TRBJ2-1; D not resolved. Sequenced material: cells from a culture (not recorded whether cultured in vitro). The TCR sequence derives from a human donor with melanoma. CDR3 residues: CASSENSYNEQFF. The CDR3 DNA is TGTGCCAGCAGTGAGAACTCCTACAATGAGCAGTTCTTC.